This T cell receptor beta chain stems from a study of control samples from healthy donors and cancer patients. The CDR3 has 18 amino acids. Libraries were prepared by immunoSEQ multiplex PCR; TCRdb keeps only in-frame clonotypes and omits some of them. The data show about 90,000 clones, 90% to 95% seen once. This TCR came from a woman in her 30s in good health. Specimen: blood. V and J are TRBV21-1 and TRBJ2-2; the tabulated D call, TRBD2, remains unverified against the DNA. TRBV21-1 counts as a pseudogene. CDR3 DNA sequence: TGTGCCAGCAGCAAAAGTGGGACTAGGAGAGAGTGGGCCGGGGAGCTGTTTTTT. It translates to CASSKSGTRREWAGELFF.